The 4 T cell receptor beta chains presented below share a single source sample, sequenced in a study of tumour-infiltrating T cells in Burkitt lymphoma. TCRdb's copy holds only in-frame clones and misses some; the assay was immunoSEQ multiplex PCR. The table has about 4,400 clones, about 86% seen once. Sequenced input: tumor tissue. The receptors derive from a human donor with diffuse large B-cell lymphoma. Some clones in this sample may be carry-over from other donors' samples.

This clone was detected only once. The chain joins TRBV7-2 to TRBJ2-3, with 8 bases lining up with TRBD2. From germline, CDR1 is SGHTA and CDR2 FQGNSA. CDR3 size: 15 residues. Trimming at V came to 7 bases and at J to 4 bases, leaving 10 bases not matched to a gene. This CDR3 reads CASNQGGGPPDTQYF. The CDR3 bases are TGTGCCAGCAACCAAGGCGGGGGGCCCCCAGATACGCAGTATTTT.

V and J are TRBV19 and TRBJ2-1; D might be TRBD1 (5 bases). This CDR3 comprises 16 residues. V lost 5 bases to trimming and J lost 0 bases, with 14 bases between them. Germline assignment: CDR1 LNHDA and CDR2 SQIVND (reference sequence). CDR3 protein: CASSRVDKSSYNEQFF. The CDR3 DNA reads TGTGCCAGTAGTCGTGTGGACAAGAGCTCCTACAATGAGCAGTTCTTC.

Regarding this clone: Because it lacks the conserved phenylalanine or tryptophan at the end, this CDR3 is likely a read error. Because the CDR3's place on the DNA is in doubt, the DNA is left out and the CDR3 is given as listed by TCRdb. The chain links TRBV5-1 to TRBJ2-7. The CDR3 length equals 8 residues, ends included. CDR1 and CDR2 from the germline V gene are SGHRS and YFSETQ. Here the CDR3 reads CASSPGRC.

V usage is TRBV5-6 and J usage is TRBJ1-2; D uncertain. This CDR3 is built from 13 residues. Trimming shortened V by 3 bases and J by 5 bases, and 11 bases separated the two germline ends. The germline V gene has CDR1 SGHDT and CDR2 YYEEEE. The chain's CDR3 is CASSSTNRYGYTF. As DNA, the CDR3 is TGTGCCAGCAGCTCAACCAACAGATATGGCTACACCTTC.